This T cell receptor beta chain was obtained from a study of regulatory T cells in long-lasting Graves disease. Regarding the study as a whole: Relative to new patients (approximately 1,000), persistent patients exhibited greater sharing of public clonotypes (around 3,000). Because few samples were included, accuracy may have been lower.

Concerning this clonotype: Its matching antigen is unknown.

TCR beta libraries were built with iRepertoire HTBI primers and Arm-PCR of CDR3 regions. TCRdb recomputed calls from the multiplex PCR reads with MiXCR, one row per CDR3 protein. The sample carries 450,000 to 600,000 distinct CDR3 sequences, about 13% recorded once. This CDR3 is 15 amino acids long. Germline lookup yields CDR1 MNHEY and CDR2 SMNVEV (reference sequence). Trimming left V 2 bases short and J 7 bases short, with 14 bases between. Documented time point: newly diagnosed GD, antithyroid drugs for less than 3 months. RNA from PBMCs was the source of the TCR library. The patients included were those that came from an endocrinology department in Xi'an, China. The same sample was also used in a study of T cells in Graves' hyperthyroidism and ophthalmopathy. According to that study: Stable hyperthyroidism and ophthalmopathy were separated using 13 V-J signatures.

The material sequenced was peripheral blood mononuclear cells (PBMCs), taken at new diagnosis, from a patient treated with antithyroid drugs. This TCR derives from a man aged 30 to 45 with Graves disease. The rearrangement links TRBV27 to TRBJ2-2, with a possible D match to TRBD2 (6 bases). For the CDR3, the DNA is TGTGCCAGCAGTTTAGGGACTCTCTCCCACGGGGAGCTGTTTTTT. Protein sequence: CASSLGTLSHGELFF.